This passage covers 17 T cell receptor beta chains from one sample sequenced in a study of vaccination and CD4 T cells after COVID-19 (dated by TCRdb to the early 2020s). No antigen has been identified for these receptors. The library relied on PCR. The run used an Illumina iSeq 100. DNA from cultured CD4+ T cells underwent TCR sequencing with the Oncomine TCR Beta short-read assay at the Johns Hopkins FTIC core. In-frame beta chains were kept once TCRdb had trimmed the public reads at Q25 with fastp and called clones with MiXCR. Each entry is one CDR3 protein sequence, shown with its most common DNA and genes. The sample table lists some 7,600 distinct CDR3 sequences, 55% of them with a count of one. The ten largest clones add up to about half of the sample. This specimen's treatment or condition label, per the study, means: roughly 10-day PBMC culture with coronavirus spike peptide pools or control peptides (ViraFEST assay).

The sequenced sample was CD4+ T cells from blood, cultured in vitro. The receptor source for this set is a human donor who had recovered from COVID-19.

J is TRBJ2-3 and V is TRBV25-1; the D gene is possibly TRBD2 (5 bases). This CDR3 contains 14 residues. The V gene's germline CDR1 is MGHDK and CDR2 SYGVNS. The V end lost 4 bases, the J end lost 3 bases, and 11 bases lay between the germline ends. The CDR3 loop reads CASSGTPGTDTQYF. CDR3 bases: TGTGCCAGCAGTGGGACTCCGGGGACAGATACGCAGTATTTT.

J is TRBJ2-5 and V is TRBV12-3 or TRBV12-4; 8 bases are shared with TRBD1. J gave up 4 bases and V 3 bases, and 1 base lay outside the gene matches. This CDR3 has 13 residues. The CDR3 region is CASSFTGGETQYF. DNA for the CDR3: TGTGCCAGCAGTTTTACAGGGGGAGAGACCCAGTACTTC.

This clonotype was recorded a few times. At one boundary the junction diverges from the germline segment, which might be a read error. The J gene is TRBJ2-5, the V gene TRBV7-7, with D possibly being TRBD1 or TRBD2 (6 bases each). Germline V CDR1 and CDR2: SSHAT, FNYEAQ (reference sequence). The CDR3 runs to 15 residues. CDR3 nucleotides: TGTGCTAGCAGCTTAGGAGGGGGGATTCAAGAGACCCAGTACTTC. It specifies CASSLGGGIQETQYF.

The CDR3 protein is CASSKRGTYNEQFF. The CDR3 DNA sequence: TGTGCCAGCAGCAAACGGGGGACTTACAATGAGCAGTTCTTC. The rearrangement joins TRBV9 to TRBJ2-1; weak D call: TRBD2 (6 bases). This CDR3 has 14 residues. Germline CDR1 and CDR2: SGDLS and YYNGEE. The V and J ends lost 4 bases and 4 bases respectively, with 12 bases between them.

This clonotype was observed a few times. The CDR3 region is CASNGRGNEQFF. The CDR3 nucleotides read TGTGCCAGCAACGGAAGGGGCAATGAGCAGTTCTTC. V gene TRBV6-1 combines with J gene TRBJ2-1, with TRBD1 as a possible D gene (5 bases). V lost 7 bases to trimming and J lost 6 bases, with 10 bases between them. The CDR3 length is 12 residues. Germline V gene data show CDR1 as MNHNS and CDR2 as SASEGT.

The rearrangement uses TRBV6-1 and TRBJ1-1; no firm D call. Germline values: CDR1 MNHNS, CDR2 SASEGT. The CDR3 covers 12 residues. V was shortened by 7 bases and J by 8 bases, with 14 bases between the two germline ends. The CDR3 DNA reads as TGTGCCAGCACCGGAACGCGGGTAGAAGCTTTCTTT. Its translation: CASTGTRVEAFF.

The chain uses TRBV20-1 and TRBJ1-1; D not certain. Germline V gene data show CDR1 as DFQATT and CDR2 as SNEGSKA (reference sequence). The CDR3 consists of 12 residues. V lost 1 base and J lost 4, with 7 bases in between. Here the CDR3 reads CSARGSATEAFF. The DNA of the CDR3 is TGCAGTGCTAGAGGGAGTGCCACTGAAGCTTTCTTT.

A single count supports this clonotype. V usage is TRBV2 and J usage is TRBJ2-7; 9 bases match TRBD1. The CDR3 runs to 14 residues. From germline, CDR1 is SNHLY and CDR2 FYNNEI. V was clipped by 6 bases and J by 5 bases; unmatched bases: 8. In DNA form, the CDR3 reads TGTGCCAGCAGCCCGGGACAGGGAACCAACGAGCAGTACTTC. Protein: CASSPGQGTNEQYF.

This clonotype was seen only once. The rearrangement joins TRBV7-8 to TRBJ1-4, with D possibly TRBD1 on 6 matching bases. CDR1 SGHVS and CDR2 FQNEAQ come from the germline V gene. Trimming removed 6 bases from V and 3 bases from J, with 17 bases in between. CDR3 size: 16 residues. This chain's CDR3 is CASSLTQGAANEKLFF. The CDR3 nucleotides are TGTGCCAGCAGTCTAACACAGGGCGCGGCTAATGAAAAACTGTTTTTT.

Only a few counts were recorded for this clonotype. V gene TRBV20-1 combines with J gene TRBJ1-6, with TRBD1 matching over 9 bases. The junction had 15 bases not matched to a gene; V was cut back by 5 bases and J by 10 bases. The CDR3 contains 16 residues. Germline lookup yields CDR1 DFQATT and CDR2 SNEGSKA (reference sequence). In DNA, the CDR3 is TGCAGTGCTCAAGTACCCTCGACAGGGGGAAGATCACCCCTCCACTTT. Its protein product is CSAQVPSTGGRSPLHF.

The chain couples TRBV4-1 to TRBJ1-1; tentatively, D is TRBD1 (6 bases). The ends were cut back, 4 bases at V and 4 bases at J, with 10 bases in the middle. CDR3 length: 13 amino acids. CDR1 and CDR2 (germline): MGHRA, YSYEKL. CDR3 coding DNA: TGCGCCAGCAGCCGGGGGGGCAGCACTGAAGCTTTCTTT. It translates to CASSRGGSTEAFF.

This clonotype was recorded once. This rearrangement joins TRBV24-1 to TRBJ2-6, with 9 bases aligning to TRBD1. In germline, CDR1 is KGHDR, CDR2 SFDVKD. Losses at the gene ends were 2 bases for V and 0 bases for J; bases not matched to a gene: 7. The CDR3 loop spans 19 amino acids. The DNA of the CDR3 is TGTGCCACCAGTGATTCTCGGACAGGGGCTTTCTCTGGGGCCAACGTCCTGACTTTC. It encodes CATSDSRTGAFSGANVLTF.

This clonotype was found a few times. The chain uses TRBV6-1 and TRBJ1-1, with 7 bases aligning to TRBD1. Germline CDR1 reads MNHNS; CDR2 reads SASEGT. The CDR3 covers 15 residues. Losses at the gene ends were 5 bases for V and 0 bases for J; bases not matched to a gene: 6. For the CDR3, the DNA is TGTGCCAGCAGTCGAGGACAGGCTCTGAACACTGAAGCTTTCTTT. Translated: CASSRGQALNTEAFF.

This clonotype was picked up a small number of times. This chain connects TRBV12-3 or TRBV12-4 to TRBJ2-7; 8 bases align to TRBD2. Unmatched junction bases numbered 25, after V lost 3 bases and J lost 0 bases. CDR3 length equals 22 residues. The CDR3 loop reads CASSFRSRPITNSGDRSYEQYF. For the CDR3, the DNA is TGTGCCAGCAGTTTCAGGTCCCGACCGATTACGAATAGCGGGGACCGCTCCTACGAGCAGTACTTC.

This clonotype was observed a few times. The V call is TRBV30, the J call TRBJ1-5; weak D call: TRBD1 (5 bases). In germline, CDR1 is GTSNPN, CDR2 SVGIG (reference sequence). With 2 bases removed from V and 2 bases from J, the gap between germline ends came to 10 bases. The CDR3 totals 14 residues. This CDR3 is CAWSPTGGNQPQHF. The CDR3 DNA reads as TGTGCCTGGAGTCCAACGGGGGGCAATCAGCCCCAGCATTTT.

V and J are TRBV20-1 and TRBJ1-2, with D possibly matching TRBD1 (5 bases). The V gene lost 1 base and the J gene lost 2 bases, with 11 bases spanning the gap. Per germline, CDR1 DFQATT and CDR2 SNEGSKA (reference sequence). The CDR3 spans 14 residues. The chain's CDR3 is CSARVTGANYGYTF. The CDR3 DNA is TGCAGTGCTAGAGTAACAGGCGCGAACTATGGCTACACCTTC.

This clonotype was counted once. The chain joins TRBV20-1 to TRBJ2-5, with 9 bases identical to TRBD2. With V trimmed by 3 bases and J by 5 bases, 10 bases remained unmatched. The CDR3 contains 15 residues. Germline CDR1 reads DFQATT; CDR2 reads SNEGSKA (reference sequence). CDR3: CSARPIAGARETQYF. DNA of the CDR3: TGCAGTGCTAGGCCAATAGCGGGGGCCCGGGAGACCCAGTACTTC.